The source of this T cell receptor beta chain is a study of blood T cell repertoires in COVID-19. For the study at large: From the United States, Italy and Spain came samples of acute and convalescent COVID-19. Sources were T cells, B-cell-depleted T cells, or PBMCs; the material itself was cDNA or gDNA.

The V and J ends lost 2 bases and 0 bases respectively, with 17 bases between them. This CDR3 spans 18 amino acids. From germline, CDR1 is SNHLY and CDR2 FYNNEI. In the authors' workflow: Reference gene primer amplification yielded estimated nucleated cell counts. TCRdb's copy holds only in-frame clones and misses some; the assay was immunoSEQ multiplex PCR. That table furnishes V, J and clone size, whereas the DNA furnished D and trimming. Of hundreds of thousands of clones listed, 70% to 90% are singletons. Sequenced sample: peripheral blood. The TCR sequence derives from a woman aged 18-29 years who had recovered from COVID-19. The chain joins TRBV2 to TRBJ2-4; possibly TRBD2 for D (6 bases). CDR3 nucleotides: TGTGCCAGCAGTGAAAGGTGGCGGGAACTCGTAGCCAAAAACATTCAGTACTTC. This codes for CASSERWRELVAKNIQYF. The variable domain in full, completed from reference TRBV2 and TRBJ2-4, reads EPEVTQTPSHQVTQMGQEVILRCVPISNHLYFYWYRQILGQKVEFLVSFYNNEISEKSEIFDDQFSVERPDGSNFTLKIRSTKLEDSAMYFCASSERWRELVAKNIQYFGAGTRLSVL.